The TCR beta chain described here comes from a study of Tregs in tolerant kidney transplant recipients. Study-wide results and limits: Changing PCR primers prevented nucleotide comparison between some patients' samples. Biological reproducibility was not directly addressed, but technical replication error appeared minimal. The small number of patients limits these findings pending further validation.

Recipients received nonmyeloablative bone marrow transplants from related graft donors, with transient mixed chimerism. Thawed PBMCs were FACS-sorted into unstimulated CD4+CD25+CD127- regulatory T cells, CD4+CD25- non-regulatory cells, CD4 and CD8 cells. Clones were sequenced by immunoSEQ multiplex PCR, and TCRdb holds only the in-frame ones, with some missing. The table lists 100,000 or so clones, more than 85% of them singletons, with 1.6% in the top ten. In regard to this clone: Its antigen remains unknown. One junction end disagrees with the germline gene, perhaps due to a read error.

The CDR3 length is 14 residues. Per the germline V gene, CDR1 is SQVTM and CDR2 is ANQGSEA. J is TRBJ2-3 and V is TRBV29-1; unclear D gene. Sequencing was performed on CD4+ T cells from blood (PBMCs), taken 12 months after the transplant. The TCR was taken from a human patient who received a combined kidney and bone marrow transplant. Some T cells may trace back to the graft donor. This chain's CDR3 is CRVGARSNTDTQYF. In DNA form, the CDR3 reads TGCAGGGTTGGAGCCAGGTCCAACACAGATACGCAGTATTTT.